Sequencing of this TCR beta chain was carried out in a study of molecular identifiers for immune sequencing clone quantification. Background on the study: Four portions were sequenced after RNA from approximately 20,000 or 100,000 naive CD8 cells was split five ways in replicates.

Bulk libraries came from a prior protocol with listed TCR primers. TCRdb re-called the PCR reads with MiXCR, one entry per CDR3 protein. The data contain about 640,000 distinct CDR3 sequences, 15% to 20% of them seen just once; the ten biggest clones take up roughly 0.83%. This CDR3 region has 16 residues. Germline V gene data show CDR1 as SEHNR and CDR2 as FQNEAQ (reference sequence). V lost 2 bases and J 4 bases, leaving 17 bases between the germline ends. Overall study findings and caveats: For effector cells, clones above 20 RNA copies held over 98% of molecules; for naive cells, under 1%.

Notes on this clonotype: The target antigen is unknown.

The V and J genes are TRBV7-9 and TRBJ2-5; maybe TRBD1 (6 bases). The source is a human donor in good health. Some libraries in this study had Jurkat cell RNA spiked in. Material: naive CD8+ T cells from blood, with Jurkat cell RNA spiked in. As to subset: FACS-sorted CD8+CD4-CCR7+CD45RA+ naive T cells. The DNA of the CDR3 is TGTGCCAGCAGCTTACTCACGGCCGGGACAATAGAGACCCAGTACTTC. This gives the protein CASSLLTAGTIETQYF.